This is a list of T cell receptor beta chains from one sample in a study of blood T cell repertoires in COVID-19. The protocol was immunoSEQ multiplex PCR, while the TCRdb copy is restricted to in-frame clones and leaves out a portion. The top ten clones hold more than 4.5% of a sample with around 70,000 clones, roughly 80% of them seen once. Sequenced input: peripheral blood. The source of these receptors is a woman older than 75 with active or convalescent COVID-19. Each CDR3 is given with its conserved first and last residue.

V: TRBV9
J: TRBJ1-2
CDR3: CASSAEGPNGYTF

V: TRBV28
J: TRBJ2-4
CDR3: CASRSSGTSLAKNIQYF

V: TRBV18
J: TRBJ1-4
CDR3: CASSPQTGTNEKLFF

V: TRBV28
J: TRBJ1-2
CDR3: CASSLGGIYGYTF

V: TRBV12-5
J: TRBJ1-3
CDR3: CASGSGAGNTIYF

V: TRBV27
J: TRBJ2-5
CDR3: CASSLIPRETQYF

V: TRBV7-9
J: TRBJ2-6
CDR3: CASSFQGQPVVLTF

V: TRBV11-2
J: TRBJ2-3
CDR3: CASSLVASADTQYF

V: TRBV7-3
J: TRBJ1-2
CDR3: CASSLTGVGGYTF

V: TRBV10-3
J: TRBJ2-3
CDR3: CATGRGDRADTQYF

V: TRBV6-6
J: TRBJ2-7
CDR3: CASRTGTGDREQYF

V: TRBV7-9
J: TRBJ2-7
CDR3: CASSLFGEQYF

V: TRBV10-3
J: TRBJ2-7
CDR3: CAATGLAGGISYEQYF

V: TRBV6-5
J: TRBJ1-2
CDR3: CASSSTANYGYTF

V: TRBV9
J: TRBJ2-3
CDR3: CASSSRHYSTDTQYF

V: TRBV11-3
J: TRBJ2-5
CDR3: CASTSGRQETQYF

V: TRBV10-2
J: TRBJ1-2
CDR3: CASSEGSSYGYTF

V: TRBV28
J: TRBJ1-5
CDR3: CASSFVRRGNNQPQHF

V: TRBV9
J: TRBJ2-3
CDR3: CASSPRQAKSDTQYF

V: TRBV6-4
J: TRBJ1-6
CDR3: CASSESGNNSPLHF

V: TRBV3-1/TRBV3-2
J: TRBJ2-3
CDR3: CASSKTSTDTQYF

V: TRBV9
J: TRBJ1-1
CDR3: CASSPGHPRPGTEAFF

V: TRBV15
J: TRBJ2-7
CDR3: CATSREKYRGPYEQYF

V: TRBV2
J: TRBJ2-2
CDR3: CASSESDRGHGELFF

V: TRBV5-6
J: TRBJ2-1
CDR3: CASSLGTRYNEQFF

V: TRBV28
J: TRBJ1-5
CDR3: CASSSTVHQPQHF

V: TRBV18
J: TRBJ2-7
CDR3: CASSPSRDRTYEQYF

V: TRBV27
J: TRBJ1-1
CDR3: CASRRGTGTEAFF

V: TRBV6-5
J: TRBJ1-4
CDR3: CASTGRIGEKLFF

V: TRBV12-3/TRBV12-4
J: TRBJ1-3
CDR3: CAGRQNSGNTIYF

V: TRBV24-1
J: TRBJ1-5
CDR3: CATSDGAGSNQPQHF

V: TRBV6-2/TRBV6-3
J: TRBJ1-3
CDR3: CASSPVLRRSSGNTIYF

V: TRBV11-3
J: TRBJ2-2
CDR3: CASSDRGNTGELFF

V: TRBV7-9
J: TRBJ1-1
CDR3: CASSPDRLSTEAFF